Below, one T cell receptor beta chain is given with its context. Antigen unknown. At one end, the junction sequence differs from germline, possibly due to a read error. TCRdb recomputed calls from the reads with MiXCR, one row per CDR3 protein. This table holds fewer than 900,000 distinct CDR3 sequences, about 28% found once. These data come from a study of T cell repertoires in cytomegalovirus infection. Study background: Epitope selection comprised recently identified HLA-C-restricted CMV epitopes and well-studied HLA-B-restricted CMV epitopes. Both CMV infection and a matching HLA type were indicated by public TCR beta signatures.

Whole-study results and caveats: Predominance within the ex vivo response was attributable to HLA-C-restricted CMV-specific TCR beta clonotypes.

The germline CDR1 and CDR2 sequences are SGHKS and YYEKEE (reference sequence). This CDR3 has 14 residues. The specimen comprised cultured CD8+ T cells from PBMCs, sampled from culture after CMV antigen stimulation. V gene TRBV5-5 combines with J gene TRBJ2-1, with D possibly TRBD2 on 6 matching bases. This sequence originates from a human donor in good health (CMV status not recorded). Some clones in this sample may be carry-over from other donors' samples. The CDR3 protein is CVSSSPGTYNEQFF. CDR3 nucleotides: TGTGTCAGCAGCTCCCCCGGGACTTACAATGAGCAGTTCTTC.